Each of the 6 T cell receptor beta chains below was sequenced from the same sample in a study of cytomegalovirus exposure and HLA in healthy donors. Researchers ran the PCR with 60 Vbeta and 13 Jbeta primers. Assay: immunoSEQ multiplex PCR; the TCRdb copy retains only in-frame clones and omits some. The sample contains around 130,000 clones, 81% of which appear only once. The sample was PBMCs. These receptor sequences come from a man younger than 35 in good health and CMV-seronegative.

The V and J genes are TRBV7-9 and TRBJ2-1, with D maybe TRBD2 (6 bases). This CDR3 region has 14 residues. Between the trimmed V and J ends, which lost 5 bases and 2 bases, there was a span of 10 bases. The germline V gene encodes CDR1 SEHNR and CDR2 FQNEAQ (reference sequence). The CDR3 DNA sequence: TGTGCCAGCAGCCCGGGACTCACCTACAATGAGCAGTTCTTC. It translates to CASSPGLTYNEQFF.

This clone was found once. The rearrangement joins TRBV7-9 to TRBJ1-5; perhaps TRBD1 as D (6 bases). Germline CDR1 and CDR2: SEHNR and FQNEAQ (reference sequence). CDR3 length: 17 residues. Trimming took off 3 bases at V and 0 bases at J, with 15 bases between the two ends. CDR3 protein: CASSLGGREHSNQPQHF. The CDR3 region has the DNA TGTGCCAGCAGCTTGGGGGGGCGGGAGCATAGCAATCAGCCCCAGCATTTT. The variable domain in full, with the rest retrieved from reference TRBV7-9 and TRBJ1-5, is DTGVSQNPRHKITKRGQNVTFRCDPISEHNRLYWYRQTLGQGPEFLTYFQNEAQLEKSRLLSDRFSAERPKGSFSTLEIQRTEQGDSAMYLCASSLGGREHSNQPQHFGDGTRLSIL.

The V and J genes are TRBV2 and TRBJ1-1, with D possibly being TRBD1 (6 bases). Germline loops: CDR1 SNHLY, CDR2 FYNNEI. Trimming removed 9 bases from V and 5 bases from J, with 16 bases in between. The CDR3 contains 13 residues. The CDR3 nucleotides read TGTGCCAGAGAAGGGGGGGTGTTTACTGAAGCTTTCTTT. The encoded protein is CAREGGVFTEAFF.

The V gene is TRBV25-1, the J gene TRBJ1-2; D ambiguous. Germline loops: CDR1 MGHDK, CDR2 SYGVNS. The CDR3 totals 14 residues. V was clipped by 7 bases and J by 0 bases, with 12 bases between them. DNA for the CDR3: TGTGCCAGCAACCCGACACAGTCTAACTATGGCTACACCTTC. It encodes CASNPTQSNYGYTF.

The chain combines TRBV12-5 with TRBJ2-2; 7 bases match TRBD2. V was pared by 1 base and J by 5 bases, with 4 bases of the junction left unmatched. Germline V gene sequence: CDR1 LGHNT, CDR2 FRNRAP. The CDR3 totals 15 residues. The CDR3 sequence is CASGLGPGGTGELFF. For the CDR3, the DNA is TGTGCTAGTGGTTTGGGACCCGGGGGGACCGGGGAGCTGTTTTTT. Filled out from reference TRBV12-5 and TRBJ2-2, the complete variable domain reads DARVTQTPRHKVTEMGQEVTMRCQPILGHNTVFWYRQTMMQGLELLAYFRNRAPLDDSGMPKDRFSAEMPDATLATLKIQPSEPRDSAVYFCASGLGPGGTGELFFGEGSRLTVL.

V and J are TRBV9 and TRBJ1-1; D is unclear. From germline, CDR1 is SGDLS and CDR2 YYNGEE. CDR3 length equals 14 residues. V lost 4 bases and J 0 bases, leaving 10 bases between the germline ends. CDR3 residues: CASSRGRLNTEAFF. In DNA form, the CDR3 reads TGTGCCAGCAGCCGAGGGAGACTGAACACTGAAGCTTTCTTT.